This record looks at one T cell receptor beta chain sequence and its context. Its matching antigen is unknown. This record belongs to a study of cytomegalovirus exposure and HLA in healthy donors. CDR1 and CDR2 from the germline V gene are SNHLY and FYNNEI. The CDR3 extends over 15 amino acids. J gave up 5 bases and V 5 bases, and 8 bases lay outside the gene matches. Whole-study results and caveats: Later analysis identified several of the most significant clusters that appeared linked to common viral pathogens. Follow-up analysis later connected one missense variant in DCLRE1C with trimming of TCR beta V- and J-genes. TCR beta chains numbering more than 150 were designated cytomegalovirus-associated. Association of around 17,000 TCR beta sequences with HLA alleles was found at 0.05 false discovery rate in a later analysis.

Researchers ran the PCR with 60 Vbeta and 13 Jbeta primers. The table came from immunoSEQ multiplex PCR; TCRdb's copy has only in-frame clones and leaves some out. This sample has more than 140,000 clones, with 75% to 80% found just once. V and J are TRBV2 and TRBJ2-1; 8 nucleotides align to TRBD1. The clonotype was recovered from a female donor in good health and CMV-seronegative. Source material: PBMCs. The CDR3 reads CASSRTGKDDNEQFF. CDR3 nucleotides: TGTGCCAGCAGTCGGACAGGGAAAGATGACAATGAGCAGTTCTTC.